Below, 26 T cell receptor beta chains from the same sample are listed, as sequenced in a study of CD8+ T cells in alopecia areata. RNA extraction and reverse transcription yielded cDNA as sequencing template. Libraries were prepared by immunoSEQ multiplex PCR; TCRdb keeps only in-frame clonotypes and omits some of them. The sample carries thousands of clones, around two thirds recorded once. Peripheral blood, together with lesional scalp punch biopsies, was collected from alopecia areata patients. Specimen: skin, collected at week 0. All receptors come from a human donor with alopecia areata.

V is TRBV7-9 and J is TRBJ2-1; 10 nucleotides agree with TRBD2. The CDR3 totals 15 residues. Germline V gene sequence: CDR1 SEHNR, CDR2 FQNEAQ (reference sequence). Unmatched junction bases numbered 0, after V lost 2 bases and J lost 2 bases. The CDR3 coding sequence is TGTGCCAGCAGCTTAAGCGGGGGGGCCTACAATGAGCAGTTCTTC. Translation gives CASSLSGGAYNEQFF.

The chain employs TRBV5-1 and TRBJ2-3; D is unresolved. CDR1 is SGHRS, CDR2 YFSETQ, per germline. The CDR3 spans 15 residues. V shed 0 bases and J shed 0 bases, with 8 bases lying between them. CDR3 region: CASSLAVLSTDTQYF. In nucleotides, the CDR3 is TGCGCCAGCAGCTTGGCCGTGTTGAGCACAGATACGCAGTATTTT.

The genes are TRBV5-1 and TRBJ1-1; D is unresolved. Germline V gene data show CDR1 as SGHRS and CDR2 as YFSETQ. The CDR3 totals 17 residues. Trimming left V 4 bases short and J 0 bases short, with 19 bases between. The CDR3 here is CASSPDGDMAMNTEAFF. The DNA for the CDR3 is TGCGCCAGCAGCCCTGACGGCGATATGGCAATGAACACTGAAGCTTTCTTT.

The CDR3 here is CASSSQYSNQPQHF. Written as DNA, the CDR3 is TGTGCCAGCAGTTCTCAATATAGCAATCAGCCCCAGCATTTT. J is TRBJ1-5 and V is TRBV6-6; D gene unclear. Trimming cost V 4 bases and J 0 bases, with 7 bases left between them. Germline CDR1 and CDR2: MNHNY and SVGAGI (reference sequence). CDR3 length: 14 amino acids.

The rearrangement links TRBV5-1 to TRBJ2-7; 8 nucleotides match TRBD1. V shed 2 bases and J 1 base; nucleotides not matched to a gene: 11. From germline, CDR1 is SGHRS and CDR2 YFSETQ. The CDR3 loop spans 17 amino acids. The CDR3 spells CASSLSPGTGLSYEQYF. The CDR3 bases are TGCGCCAGCAGCTTAAGCCCCGGGACAGGCCTTTCCTACGAGCAGTACTTC.

The chain recombines TRBV4-3 with TRBJ2-3; D is ambiguous. The CDR3 is 13 residues long. The germline V gene has CDR1 LGHNA and CDR2 YSLEER. V dropped 0 bases and J dropped 6 bases, with 7 bases sitting between them. Here the CDR3 reads CASSQEKWDTQYF. The CDR3 nucleotides are TGCGCCAGCAGCCAAGAGAAGTGGGATACGCAGTATTTT.

The chain links TRBV4-3 to TRBJ1-6, with no clear D. The germline V and J ends were trimmed by 0 bases and 0 bases, with 6 bases remaining between them. Germline values: CDR1 LGHNA, CDR2 YSLEER. The length of the CDR3 is 16 residues. The CDR3 loop reads CASSQDRSSYNSPLHF. The CDR3 DNA is TGCGCCAGCAGCCAAGATCGGAGCTCCTATAATTCACCCCTCCACTTT.

The CDR3 nucleotides read TGTGCCAGCAGTGAAACCGGGACTACTCCTCGAAATGAGCAGTTCTTC. Translated: CASSETGTTPRNEQFF. This chain links TRBV2 with TRBJ2-1; 7 bases are shared with TRBD2. The CDR3 has 16 residues. Germline CDR1 reads SNHLY; CDR2 reads FYNNEI. The trim removed 2 bases at V and 7 bases at J, leaving 11 bases unmatched.

The chain has TRBV5-4 and TRBJ2-3; D unclear. CDR1 and CDR2 from the germline V gene are SGHNT and YYREEE (reference sequence). The V end was cut by 0 bases, the J end by 6 bases, with 8 bases between. The CDR3 has 13 amino acids. CDR3 in amino acids: CASSLVGQDTQYF. In DNA, the CDR3 is TGTGCCAGCAGCTTGGTAGGCCAGGATACGCAGTATTTT.

This clone was seen a handful of times. This chain joins TRBV10-2 and TRBJ1-5; no clear D. Deletions cut 3 bases from V and 6 bases from J, with 15 bases between. The CDR3 loop spans 15 amino acids. Germline assignment: CDR1 WSHSY and CDR2 SAAADI. The CDR3 nucleotides read TGCGCCAGCAGTGACACCCAGCGGGGTGGTCAGCCCCAGCATTTT. This codes for CASSDTQRGGQPQHF.

The V call is TRBV25-1, the J call TRBJ2-7; D perhaps matches TRBD2 (6 bases). Germline V gene data show CDR1 as MGHDK and CDR2 as SYGVNS. With 7 bases removed from V and 0 bases from J, the gap between germline ends came to 16 bases. The CDR3 consists of 15 residues. CDR3 coding DNA: TGTGCCAGCACCGGGGACTCCCGGAGCTCCTACGAGCAGTACTTC. Its protein product is CASTGDSRSSYEQYF.

V and J are TRBV27 and TRBJ2-3; 9 positions agree with TRBD1. The ends lost 6 bases at V and 1 base at J; junction bases unmatched: 11. This CDR3 contains 17 residues. Germline CDR1 and CDR2: MNHEY and SMNVEV (reference sequence). The CDR3: CASSRDRAISGTDTQYF. For the CDR3, the DNA is TGTGCCAGCAGCCGGGACAGGGCGATCTCTGGCACAGATACGCAGTATTTT.

V is TRBV15 and J is TRBJ2-1; D is unresolved. The V gene's germline CDR1 is LNHNV and CDR2 YYDKDF (reference sequence). V shed 2 bases and J shed 3 bases, with 11 bases lying between them. The CDR3 loop spans 15 amino acids. DNA for the CDR3: TGTGCCACCAGCAGAAGGGTTAGGATCTACAATGAGCAGTTCTTC. It is translated as CATSRRVRIYNEQFF.

The chain joins TRBV12-5 to TRBJ1-1, with 8 bases that match TRBD1. Germline-derived CDR1 and CDR2 are LGHNT and FRNRAP. This CDR3 is 13 amino acids long. The V gene end was trimmed by 7 bases and the J gene end by 4 bases; junction bases not matched to a gene: 5. CDR3 amino acids: CASEPDRGTEAFF. CDR3 DNA sequence: TGTGCTAGTGAACCCGACAGGGGCACTGAAGCTTTCTTT.

The chain combines TRBV25-1 with TRBJ1-5; 7 bases map to TRBD1. Germline V gives CDR1 MGHDK, CDR2 SYGVNS. V was clipped by 1 base and J by 5 bases; unmatched bases: 2. The CDR3 runs to 14 residues. CDR3 amino acids: CASSEWDRYQPQHF. As DNA, the CDR3 is TGTGCCAGCAGTGAATGGGACAGATATCAGCCCCAGCATTTT. The variable domain in full, with the rest retrieved from reference TRBV25-1 and TRBJ1-5, is EADIYQTPRYLVIGTGKKITLECSQTMGHDKMYWYQQDPGMELHLIHYSYGVNSTEKGDLSSESTVSRIRTEHFPLTLESARPSHTSQYLCASSEWDRYQPQHFGDGTRLSIL.

The chain carries TRBV7-6 and TRBJ2-7, with a weak D call TRBD1 (8 bases). The CDR3 is 17 amino acids. Trimming took 1 base from V and 3 from J, leaving 19 bases between them. CDR1 is SGHVS and CDR2 is FNYEAQ in the germline V gene. The CDR3 nucleotides are TGTGCCAGCAGCTTAGGGCAGGGGAGGGACAGGCTCTACGAGCAGTACTTC. Translated: CASSLGQGRDRLYEQYF.

This chain joins TRBV7-8 and TRBJ1-2; the D is unclear. The CDR3 extends over 13 amino acids. V was trimmed by 5 bases and J by 4 bases, leaving 11 bases between them. Germline V gene lookup returns CDR1 SGHVS and CDR2 FQNEAQ. The CDR3 nucleotides are TGTGCCAGCAGCACCGAAAGACGCTATGGCTACACCTTC. This gives the protein CASSTERRYGYTF.

CDR3 residues: CASSERGTLKEKLFF. The CDR3 DNA reads as TGTGCCAGCAGTGAACGAGGGACGTTAAAAGAAAAACTGTTTTTT. The gene calls are TRBV6-1 and TRBJ1-4; D might be TRBD1 (5 bases). The V end lost 2 bases, the J end lost 8 bases, and 15 bases lay between the germline ends. The CDR3 contains 15 residues. Germline V gives CDR1 MNHNS, CDR2 SASEGT.

This clone turned up a few times. Other DNA sequences in this sample translate to the same CDR3. This chain joins TRBV2 and TRBJ2-2; the match to TRBD1 covers 8 bases. The CDR3 sequence is 15 residues long. Losses at the gene ends were 9 bases for V and 3 bases for J; bases not matched to a gene: 9. Germline-derived CDR1 and CDR2 are SNHLY and FYNNEI. CDR3: CARDRQGLYTGELFF. The CDR3 DNA reads TGTGCCAGAGATAGACAGGGGCTGTACACCGGGGAGCTGTTTTTT.

This chain links TRBV11-2 with TRBJ1-4, with D perhaps TRBD1 (6 bases). This CDR3 region has 14 residues. The V gene lost 3 bases and the J gene lost 5 bases, with 10 bases spanning the gap. In germline, CDR1 is SGHAT, CDR2 FQNNGV. The CDR3 here is CASSFGGANEKLFF. The CDR3 DNA reads TGTGCCAGCAGCTTCGGGGGGGCGAATGAAAAACTGTTTTTT.

This chain joins TRBV20-1 and TRBJ2-3, with D hard to call. V lost 1 base, J lost 2 bases, and 1 base lay in between. Germline lookup yields CDR1 DFQATT and CDR2 SNEGSKA (reference sequence). CDR3 length: 11 residues. The CDR3 is CSARVTDTQYF. CDR3 sequence (DNA): TGCAGTGCTAGAGTCACAGATACGCAGTATTTT.

The CDR3 DNA follows: TGTGCCAGCAGTTTTATTTTAGGGGGCGCTTGGCCTGGGGCCAACGTCCTGACTTTC. This gives the protein CASSFILGGAWPGANVLTF. The chain links TRBV7-2 to TRBJ2-6, with 7 bases aligning to TRBD1. The CDR3 extends over 19 amino acids. In germline, CDR1 is SGHTA, CDR2 FQGNSA. Germline trimming cut 6 bases from V and 2 bases from J; bases unmatched to any gene: 16.

The rearrangement joins TRBV6-1 to TRBJ1-2, with D unresolved. Germline assignment: CDR1 MNHNS and CDR2 SASEGT. This CDR3 contains 14 residues. Between the trimmed V and J ends, which lost 2 bases and 4 bases, there was a span of 11 bases. The CDR3 region has the DNA TGTGCCAGCAGTGAAAGTAGATTGTCCTATGGCTACACCTTC. Amino acids: CASSESRLSYGYTF.

This clone was seen only a few times. This chain connects TRBV30 to TRBJ2-2; 9 bases are a match to TRBD2. Looked up from germline, CDR1 is GTSNPN and CDR2 is SVGIG (reference sequence). V trimming: 0 bases; J trimming: 4 bases; junction bases outside the gene matches: 3. This CDR3 has 15 residues. CDR3 nucleotides: TGTGCCTGGAGTGTACAGCGGGGGGCCACCGGGGAGCTGTTTTTT. Translation: CAWSVQRGATGELFF.

The chain has TRBV23-1 and TRBJ1-1, with 8 bases matching TRBD1. TRBV23-1 is sorted into the ORF group, with uncertain function. The V segment lost 6 bases and the J segment 3 bases; nucleotides outside the gene matches: 3. This CDR3 has 13 amino acids. The CDR3 DNA reads TGCGCCAGCAGAGACAGGGGTGACACTGAAGCTTTCTTT. This encodes CASRDRGDTEAFF.

The V gene is TRBV10-2, the J gene TRBJ2-7; 8 nucleotides align to TRBD1. V trimming: 5 bases; J trimming: 6 bases; junction bases outside the gene matches: 12. This CDR3 spans 15 amino acids. The V gene's germline CDR1 is WSHSY and CDR2 SAAADI. The CDR3 protein is CASSPQVDRVGEQYF. The DNA of the CDR3 is TGCGCCAGCAGTCCCCAAGTGGACAGGGTCGGCGAGCAGTACTTC.